A selection of T cell receptor beta chains follows, all from one sample in a study of immune evolution from preneoplasia to lung adenocarcinoma. Method: immunoSEQ multiplex PCR; TCRdb's copy keeps in-frame clones and lacks some. The sample lists roughly 14,000 clones, around three quarters occurring once. The specimen was FFPE minimally invasive lung adenocarcinoma tissue. The receptor source for this set is a person aged 65-85 years with lung adenocarcinoma. Each CDR3 is given with its conserved first and last residue. The order of the fields is J gene, clone size, D gene, V gene, CDR3 protein, CDR3 DNA. A D gene is named only where the DNA matches it firmly. Some rows mark clone size as missing; the rest say once, few, many or name a class of expanded clone.

j_gene: TRBJ2-1; abundance: .; d_gene: .; v_gene: TRBV5-4; CDR3aa: CASSLGGPVQIEQFF; CDR3nt: TGTGCCAGCAGCTTGGGCGGTCCAGTCCAAATTGAGCAGTTCTTC
j_gene: TRBJ2-6; abundance: .; d_gene: .; v_gene: TRBV5-5; CDR3aa: CASTRLPGANVLTF; CDR3nt: TGTGCCAGCACCAGGCTCCCTGGGGCCAACGTCCTGACTTTC
j_gene: TRBJ1-4; abundance: .; d_gene: .; v_gene: TRBV28; CDR3aa: CASSLTGKLFF; CDR3nt: TGTGCCAGCAGTTTAACAGGCAAACTGTTTTTT
j_gene: TRBJ1-6; abundance: .; d_gene: .; v_gene: TRBV5-1; CDR3aa: CASSLESSYNSPLHF; CDR3nt: TGCGCCAGCAGCTTGGAAAGCTCCTATAATTCACCCCTCCACTTT
j_gene: TRBJ2-7; abundance: .; d_gene: .; v_gene: TRBV6-4; CDR3aa: CASSPSQGFEQYF; CDR3nt: TGTGCCAGCAGCCCCTCCCAAGGGTTCGAGCAGTACTTC
j_gene: TRBJ2-2; abundance: .; d_gene: .; v_gene: TRBV7-9; CDR3aa: CASSFSGLTGELFF; CDR3nt: TGTGCCAGCAGCTTCAGCGGGCTAACCGGGGAGCTGTTTTTT
j_gene: TRBJ2-2; abundance: .; d_gene: TRBD2; v_gene: TRBV27; CDR3aa: CASSKDPISGPTGELFF; CDR3nt: TGTGCCAGCAGTAAAGATCCGATTAGCGGGCCCACCGGGGAGTTGTTTTTT
j_gene: TRBJ2-7; abundance: .; d_gene: .; v_gene: TRBV9; CDR3aa: CASSVEGRPGSYEQYF; CDR3nt: TGTGCCAGCAGCGTAGAGGGTAGGCCGGGATCCTACGAGCAGTACTTC
j_gene: TRBJ1-3; abundance: .; d_gene: .; v_gene: TRBV18; CDR3aa: CASSPQSGYEDTIYF; CDR3nt: TGTGCCAGCTCACCACAGTCAGGGTATGAGGACACCATATATTTT
j_gene: TRBJ2-1; abundance: .; d_gene: .; v_gene: TRBV6-1; CDR3aa: CASSVAGYQFF; CDR3nt: TGTGCCAGCAGTGTTGCTGGGTACCAGTTCTTC
j_gene: TRBJ1-1; abundance: .; d_gene: .; v_gene: TRBV4-2; CDR3aa: CASSQDLTEAFF; CDR3nt: TGTGCCAGCAGCCAAGATCTCACTGAAGCTTTCTTT
j_gene: TRBJ1-1; abundance: .; d_gene: .; v_gene: TRBV30; CDR3aa: CAWITNTEAFF; CDR3nt: TGTGCCTGGATAACGAACACTGAAGCTTTCTTT
j_gene: TRBJ2-1; abundance: few; d_gene: TRBD1; v_gene: TRBV2; CDR3aa: CASRGTGEGEQFF; CDR3nt: TGTGCCAGCAGGGGGACAGGGGAGGGTGAGCAGTTCTTC